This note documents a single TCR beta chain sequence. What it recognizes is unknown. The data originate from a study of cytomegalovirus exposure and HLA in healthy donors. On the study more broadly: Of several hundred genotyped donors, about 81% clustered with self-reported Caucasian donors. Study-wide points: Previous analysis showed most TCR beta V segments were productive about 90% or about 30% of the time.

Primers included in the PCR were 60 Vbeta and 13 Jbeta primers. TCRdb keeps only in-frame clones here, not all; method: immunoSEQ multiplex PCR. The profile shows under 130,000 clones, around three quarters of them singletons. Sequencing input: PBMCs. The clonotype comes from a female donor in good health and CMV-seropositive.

This CDR3 reads CASSSRGRSYEQYF. The CDR3 DNA reads TGTGCCAGCAGCTCCCGCGGGAGGAGCTACGAGCAGTACTTC. The rearrangement links TRBV11-2 to TRBJ2-7; TRBD2 aligns across 8 bases. Germline trimming cut 4 bases from V and 3 bases from J; bases unmatched to any gene: 5. The CDR3 runs 14 residues. Germline CDR1 is SGHAT and CDR2 is FQNNGV.